Each of the 22 T cell receptor beta chains below was sequenced from the same sample in a study of neoadjuvant anti-PD-1 for oral cavity cancer. The table came from immunoSEQ multiplex PCR; TCRdb's copy has only in-frame clones and leaves some out. The profile shows approximately 16,000 clones, approximately 67% of them singletons. Sample: PBMCs, taken before nivolumab (anti-PD-1) treatment. These TCRs come from a person aged 35 to 85 with oral cavity squamous cell carcinoma.

The chain has TRBV7-8 and TRBJ2-1; 7 bases agree with TRBD2. Germline CDR1 reads SGHVS; CDR2 reads FQNEAQ. After removal of 1 base from V and 9 bases from J, the junction contained 12 bases not matched to a gene. The CDR3 is 16 amino acids. The CDR3 nucleotides read TGTGCCAGCAGCTTAGACGGGGCGGGAGCTTCGAGTGAGCAGTTCTTC. Translated, it gives CASSLDGAGASSEQFF.

J is TRBJ2-7 and V is TRBV5-1; 9 bases fit TRBD1. Germline V gives CDR1 SGHRS, CDR2 YFSETQ. The CDR3 runs to 14 residues. With V trimmed by 4 bases and J by 6 bases, 8 bases remained unmatched. CDR3 protein: CASSRGDREGEQYF. DNA for the CDR3: TGCGCCAGCAGCCGAGGGGACAGGGAAGGCGAGCAGTACTTC.

The gene calls are TRBV2 and TRBJ1-4; 7 positions match TRBD1. Germline CDR1 and CDR2: SNHLY and FYNNEI. V shed 4 bases and J 6 bases; nucleotides not matched to a gene: 8. The length of the CDR3 is 15 residues. The CDR3 DNA reads as TGTGCCAGCAGTGTAGAGGGGGCGCGCTATGAAAAACTGTTTTTT. It specifies CASSVEGARYEKLFF. The full variable domain, in which reference TRBV2 and TRBJ1-4 provide the parts outside the CDR3, is EPEVTQTPSHQVTQMGQEVILRCVPISNHLYFYWYRQILGQKVEFLVSFYNNEISEKSEIFDDQFSVERPDGSNFTLKIRSTKLEDSAMYFCASSVEGARYEKLFFGSGTQLSVL.

This chain uses TRBV19 with TRBJ1-3; 7 nucleotides line up with TRBD1. The length of the CDR3 is 19 residues. J lost 2 bases, V lost 8 bases, and 21 bases had no gene match. The germline CDR1 and CDR2 sequences are LNHDA and SQIVND (reference sequence). This chain's CDR3 is CASHQGVTGLIVAGNTIYF. CDR3 nucleotides: TGTGCCAGTCATCAGGGGGTGACAGGGTTGATTGTGGCTGGAAACACCATATATTTT. Together with reference TRBV19 and TRBJ1-3, the CDR3 gives the full variable domain: DGGITQSPKYLFRKEGQNVTLSCEQNLNHDAMYWYRQDPGQGLRLIYYSQIVNDFQKGDIAEGYSVSREKKESFPLTVTSAQKNPTAFYLCASHQGVTGLIVAGNTIYFGEGSWLTVV.

The J gene is TRBJ2-2, the V gene TRBV29-1; TRBD2 aligns across 7 bases. CDR1 is SQVTM, CDR2 ANQGSEA, per germline. This CDR3 contains 13 residues. With 3 bases clipped from V and 6 bases from J, the junction kept 4 bases outside the gene matches. The CDR3 bases are TGCAGCGTTGAGTCTAGCGGAGCCGGGGAGCTGTTTTTT. Its translation is CSVESSGAGELFF.

V usage is TRBV15 and J usage is TRBJ1-2; TRBD1 might be the D (6 bases). The CDR3 extends over 14 amino acids. V was shortened by 0 bases and J by 4 bases, with 9 bases between the two germline ends. Germline V CDR1 and CDR2: LNHNV, YYDKDF (reference sequence). As DNA, the CDR3 is TGTGCCACCAGCAGAGAGGACAGTCCCTATGGCTACACCTTC. Protein product: CATSREDSPYGYTF. Variable domain in full (rest from reference TRBV15 and TRBJ1-2): DAMVIQNPRYQVTQFGKPVTLSCSQTLNHNVMYWYQQKSSQAPKLLFHYYDKDFNNEADTPDNFQSRRPNTSFCFLDIRSPGLGDTAMYLCATSREDSPYGYTFGSGTRLTVV.

The V gene is TRBV30, the J gene TRBJ1-5; possibly TRBD1 for D (6 bases). Germline CDR1 is GTSNPN and CDR2 is SVGIG (reference sequence). With 2 bases removed from V and 5 bases from J, the gap between germline ends came to 10 bases. This CDR3 comprises 13 residues. CDR3 DNA: TGTGCCTGGAGTAGGACAGAGGATCAGCCCCAGCATTTT. Translation: CAWSRTEDQPQHF.

The J gene is TRBJ2-1, the V gene TRBV7-2; possibly TRBD1 for D (6 bases). V was shortened by 0 bases and J by 12 bases, with 12 bases between the two germline ends. CDR1 and CDR2 from the germline V gene are SGHTA and FQGNSA. The length of the CDR3 is 13 residues. The CDR3, as DNA: TGTGCCAGCAGCTTAGCTCCACAGGGTTCGCAGTTCTTC. Amino acids: CASSLAPQGSQFF.

The V gene is TRBV19, the J gene TRBJ2-7, with 8 nucleotides matching TRBD2. Germline CDR1 LNHDA, CDR2 SQIVND (reference sequence). The CDR3 contains 13 residues. V shed 3 bases, J shed 4 bases, and the junction held 2 bases outside the gene matches. In nucleotides, the CDR3 is TGTGCCAGTAGTATCGGGAGGGCGTACGAGCAGTACTTC. It specifies CASSIGRAYEQYF.

The V gene is TRBV11-2, the J gene TRBJ2-5, with 9 nucleotides matching TRBD1. Germline CDR1 SGHAT, CDR2 FQNNGV. Unmatched junction bases numbered 10, after V lost 6 bases and J lost 5 bases. This CDR3 has 15 residues. CDR3 amino acids: CASRFTGGAEETQYF. The CDR3 DNA sequence: TGTGCCAGCAGGTTTACAGGGGGCGCCGAGGAGACCCAGTACTTC.

This chain uses TRBV4-2 with TRBJ2-1; maybe TRBD2 (5 bases). The CDR3 is 16 amino acids. The germline V gene encodes CDR1 LGHNA and CDR2 YNFKEQ. The V gene lost 1 base and the J gene lost 8 bases, with 18 bases spanning the gap. The CDR3 DNA follows: TGTGCCAGCAGCCAAGGGCCAGCGGATCGGGTGGATGAGCAGTTCTTC. Protein: CASSQGPADRVDEQFF.

CDR3 loop: CACASGGGVTQYF. CDR3 DNA: TGTGCCTGCGCTAGCGGGGGAGGGGTGACCCAGTACTTC. The chain carries TRBV30 and TRBJ2-5; 10 bases agree with TRBD2. CDR3 size: 13 residues. Germline V gene lookup returns CDR1 GTSNPN and CDR2 SVGIG (reference sequence). V shed 6 bases, J shed 7 bases, and the junction held 8 bases outside the gene matches.

The chain has TRBV30 and TRBJ2-2, with 11 bases matching TRBD1. Germline values: CDR1 GTSNPN, CDR2 SVGIG (reference sequence). The length of the CDR3 is 14 residues. Losses at the gene ends were 3 bases for V and 6 bases for J; bases not matched to a gene: 3. The CDR3 nucleotides are TGTGCCTGGAGGGGGACAGGGGGTCCCGGGGAGCTGTTTTTT. As protein: CAWRGTGGPGELFF. Variable domain in full (rest from reference TRBV30 and TRBJ2-2): SQTIHQWPATLVQPVGSPLSLECTVEGTSNPNLYWYRQAAGRGLQLLFYSVGIGQISSEVPQNLSASRPQDRQFILSSKKLLLSDSGFYLCAWRGTGGPGELFFGEGSRLTVL.

The chain joins TRBV7-8 to TRBJ1-2; TRBD1 is a possible D gene (5 bases). The V end lost 0 bases, the J end lost 4 bases, and 9 bases lay between the germline ends. Germline V gene data show CDR1 as SGHVS and CDR2 as FQNEAQ. The CDR3 is 14 residues long. The CDR3 coding sequence is TGTGCCAGCAGCTTAGCCCCAGGGTCCTATGGCTACACCTTC. Translating gives CASSLAPGSYGYTF. The full variable domain, completed using reference TRBV7-8 and TRBJ1-2, is GAGVSQSPRYKVAKRGQDVALRCDPISGHVSLFWYQQALGQGPEFLTYFQNEAQLDKSGLPSDRFFAERPEGSVSTLKIQRTQQEDSAVYLCASSLAPGSYGYTFGSGTRLTVV.

The V call is TRBV29-1, the J call TRBJ2-2; no clear D gene. CDR3 size: 12 residues. From germline, CDR1 is SQVTM and CDR2 ANQGSEA. The V end lost 1 base, the J end lost 1 base, and 1 base lay between the germline ends. Here the CDR3 DNA reads TGCAGCGTTGAAGGGAACACCGGGGAGCTGTTTTTT. The encoded protein is CSVEGNTGELFF.

This chain uses TRBV2 with TRBJ2-5; no definite D call. The V gene's germline CDR1 is SNHLY and CDR2 FYNNEI. Trimming took off 5 bases at V and 5 bases at J, with 6 bases between the two ends. This CDR3 comprises 11 residues. The CDR3 reads CASSTQETQYF. The DNA for the CDR3 is TGTGCCAGCAGTACCCAGGAGACCCAGTACTTC.

The rearrangement links TRBV30 to TRBJ2-1; 8 bases are shared with TRBD2. The CDR3 spans 14 residues. V was pared by 4 bases and J by 1 base, with 3 bases of the junction left unmatched. Germline lookup yields CDR1 GTSNPN and CDR2 SVGIG (reference sequence). The CDR3 region has the DNA TGTGCCTGGACGCCTAGCGGGTCCTACAATGAGCAGTTCTTC. Translated: CAWTPSGSYNEQFF.

The rearrangement joins TRBV29-1 to TRBJ2-2; D is possibly TRBD1 (6 bases). The germline V gene has CDR1 SQVTM and CDR2 ANQGSEA. Trimming cost V 4 bases and J 7 bases, with 16 bases left between them. The CDR3 runs 14 residues. CDR3 region: CSVGVQGKGGELFF. In DNA form, the CDR3 reads TGCAGCGTTGGGGTGCAGGGGAAGGGCGGGGAGCTGTTTTTT.

The chain links TRBV7-8 to TRBJ2-1; possibly TRBD2 for D (6 bases). V lost 5 bases and J lost 0, with 17 bases in between. Per the germline V gene, CDR1 is SGHVS and CDR2 is FQNEAQ. The CDR3 covers 17 residues. The CDR3 is CASSVRDSLSSYNEQFF. DNA for the CDR3: TGTGCCAGCAGCGTTAGGGACTCCTTGAGCTCCTACAATGAGCAGTTCTTC.

The chain links TRBV7-6 to TRBJ2-7, with D uncertain. CDR3 size: 14 residues. V lost 1 base, J lost 9 bases, and 16 bases lay in between. The germline V gene encodes CDR1 SGHVS and CDR2 FNYEAQ. This chain's CDR3 is CASSLGFRPTRQYF. The CDR3 nucleotides are TGTGCCAGCAGCTTAGGGTTTCGGCCTACGAGGCAGTACTTC.

This chain uses TRBV29-1 with TRBJ1-4; D might be TRBD1 (6 bases). Trimming stripped 7 bases from V and 1 base from J, with 16 bases between. The CDR3 contains 15 residues. CDR1 and CDR2 from the germline V gene are SQVTM and ANQGSEA. The CDR3 DNA is TGCAGCGCCGTGGTGGGGGGCCGAACTAATGAAAAACTGTTTTTT. Translated, it gives CSAVVGGRTNEKLFF.

This clone was observed once. This chain links TRBV30 with TRBJ1-1; no definite D call. Trimming cost V 2 bases and J 0 bases, with 16 bases left between them. The CDR3 has 16 residues. Per the germline V gene, CDR1 is GTSNPN and CDR2 is SVGIG (reference sequence). CDR3 sequence: CAWSRTVRILNTEAFF. In DNA, the CDR3 is TGTGCCTGGAGTCGTACGGTCCGGATTCTGAACACTGAAGCTTTCTTT.